A single sample is the source of the 10 T cell receptor beta chains below, sequenced in a study of cytotoxic CD8 clonotypes in ibrutinib-treated CLL. Repertoires were generated with immunoSEQ multiplex PCR, while TCRdb's copy carries only in-frame clones and drops some. The sample has about 140,000 clones; 85% to 95% are singletons. The starting material was PBMCs, obtained after 12 months of ibrutinib treatment. The origin of the receptors is a human donor with chronic lymphocytic leukemia.

The V call is TRBV9, the J call TRBJ2-7, with 11 bases fitting TRBD2. Germline V gene sequence: CDR1 SGDLS, CDR2 YYNGEE. CDR3 length: 15 residues. V lost 4 bases, J lost 0 bases, and 3 bases stayed unmatched. CDR3 amino acids: CASSLAGGPSYEQYF. CDR3 coding DNA: TGTGCCAGCAGCTTAGCGGGAGGGCCCTCCTACGAGCAGTACTTC.

J is TRBJ2-2 and V is TRBV15, with D hard to call. The CDR3 is made up of 11 amino acids. Trimming stripped 4 bases from V and 7 bases from J, with 4 bases between. The germline V gene encodes CDR1 LNHNV and CDR2 YYDKDF (reference sequence). Written as DNA, the CDR3 is TGTGCCACCAGCAACGGCGGGGAGCTGTTTTTT. Protein sequence: CATSNGGELFF.

This rearrangement joins TRBV14 to TRBJ2-7, with TRBD2 as a possible D gene (6 bases). Trimming took 4 bases from V and 1 from J, leaving 17 bases between them. The CDR3 spans 16 residues. CDR1 and CDR2 from the germline V gene are SGHDN and FVKESK. This chain's CDR3 is CASSRQWAGRSYEQYF. The CDR3 DNA is TGTGCCAGCAGCCGCCAGTGGGCGGGAAGGTCCTACGAGCAGTACTTC.

V gene TRBV30 combines with J gene TRBJ2-2, with TRBD1 as a possible D gene (5 bases). The CDR3 runs to 13 residues. Trimming shortened V by 3 bases and J by 5 bases, and 10 bases separated the two germline ends. Germline CDR1 is GTSNPN and CDR2 is SVGIG (reference sequence). CDR3 bases: TGTGCCTGGAGGACAGCCTCAACCGGGGAGCTGTTTTTT. Protein sequence: CAWRTASTGELFF.

The J gene is TRBJ2-7, the V gene TRBV6-5; D gene uncertain. Germline V gene data show CDR1 as MNHEY and CDR2 as SVGAGI. V was shortened by 2 bases and J by 6 bases, with 5 bases between the two germline ends. The CDR3 covers 11 residues. CDR3 bases: TGTGCCAGCAGTTACCTAAGCGAGCAGTACTTC. This translates into CASSYLSEQYF.

The chain uses TRBV18 and TRBJ2-7; 9 bases agree with TRBD2. Unmatched junction bases numbered 10, after V lost 6 bases and J lost 1 base. CDR1 and CDR2 from the germline V gene are KGHSH and LQKENI. This CDR3 comprises 16 residues. The CDR3 DNA reads as TGTGCCAGCTCTCCCGGGGCTAGCGGGATGTCCTACGAGCAGTACTTC. It specifies CASSPGASGMSYEQYF.

This rearrangement joins TRBV7-9 to TRBJ1-2, with 8 positions matching TRBD1. The CDR3 length is 14 residues. Germline trimming cut 5 bases from V and 4 bases from J; bases unmatched to any gene: 6. From germline, CDR1 is SEHNR and CDR2 FQNEAQ (reference sequence). The CDR3 bases are TGTGCCAGCAGCCAGGGACAGGCGAGCTATGGCTACACCTTC. Translation: CASSQGQASYGYTF.

The chain uses TRBV27 and TRBJ1-4; TRBD1 agrees at 12 bases. CDR1 and CDR2 from the germline V gene are MNHEY and SMNVEV (reference sequence). The junction had 2 bases not matched to a gene; V was cut back by 6 bases and J by 12 bases. The CDR3 sequence is 12 residues long. The CDR3 region has the DNA TGTGCCAGCAGCCGGGACAGGGGGCAACTGTTTTTT. Its protein is CASSRDRGQLFF.

This chain links TRBV18 with TRBJ2-1; TRBD2 matches 12 bases. Trimming took 3 bases from V and 10 from J; bases not matched to a gene: 7. CDR1 and CDR2 from the germline V gene are KGHSH and LQKENI. The CDR3 sequence is 15 residues long. The CDR3 protein is CASSPATSGSREQFF. In DNA, the CDR3 is TGTGCCAGCTCACCGGCGACTAGCGGGAGCCGGGAGCAGTTCTTC. The whole variable domain, filled in from reference TRBV18 and TRBJ2-1, reads NAGVMQNPRHLVRRRGQEARLRCSPMKGHSHVYWYRQLPEEGLKFMVYLQKENIIDESGMPKERFSAEFPKEGPSILRIQQVVRGDSAAYFCASSPATSGSREQFFGPGTRLTVL.

In DNA, the CDR3 is TGCGCCAGCAGCTTGAACAGGGGTGGTGAGACCCAGTACTTC. Translating gives CASSLNRGGETQYF. The V and J genes are TRBV5-1 and TRBJ2-5, with TRBD1 matching over 7 bases. The junction had 5 bases not matched to a gene; V was cut back by 1 base and J by 5 bases. This CDR3 is 14 amino acids long. CDR1 and CDR2 from the germline V gene are SGHRS and YFSETQ.